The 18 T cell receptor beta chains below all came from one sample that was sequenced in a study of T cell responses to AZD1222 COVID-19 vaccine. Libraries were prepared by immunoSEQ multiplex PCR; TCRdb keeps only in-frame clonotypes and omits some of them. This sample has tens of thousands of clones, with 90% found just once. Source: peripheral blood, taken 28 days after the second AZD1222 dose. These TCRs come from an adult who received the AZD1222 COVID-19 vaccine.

This CDR3 reads CASSPSGGANEQFF. The CDR3 nucleotides read TGTGCCAGTAGCCCTAGCGGGGGGGCAAATGAGCAGTTCTTC. The chain employs TRBV19 and TRBJ2-1, with TRBD2 matching 12 bases. The V segment lost 6 bases and the J segment 7 bases; nucleotides outside the gene matches: 4. The germline V gene encodes CDR1 LNHDA and CDR2 SQIVND (reference sequence). CDR3 length equals 14 residues.

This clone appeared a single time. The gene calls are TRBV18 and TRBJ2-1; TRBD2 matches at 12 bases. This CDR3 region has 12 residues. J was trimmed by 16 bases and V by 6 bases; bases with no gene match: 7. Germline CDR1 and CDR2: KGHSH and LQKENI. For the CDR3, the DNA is TGTGCCAGCTCGCGTACTAGCGGGGGGATCTTCTTC. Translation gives CASSRTSGGIFF.

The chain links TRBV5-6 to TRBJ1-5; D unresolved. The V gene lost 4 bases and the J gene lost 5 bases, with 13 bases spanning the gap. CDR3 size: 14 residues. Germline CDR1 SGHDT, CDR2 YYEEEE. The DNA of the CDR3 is TGTGCCAGCAGCAGATACACCCTTCATCAGCCCCAGCATTTT. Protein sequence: CASSRYTLHQPQHF. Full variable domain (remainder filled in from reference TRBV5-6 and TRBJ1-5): DAGVTQSPTHLIKTRGQQVTLRCSPKSGHDTVSWYQQALGQGPQFIFQYYEEEERQRGNFPDRFSGHQFPNYSSELNVNALLLGDSALYLCASSRYTLHQPQHFGDGTRLSIL.

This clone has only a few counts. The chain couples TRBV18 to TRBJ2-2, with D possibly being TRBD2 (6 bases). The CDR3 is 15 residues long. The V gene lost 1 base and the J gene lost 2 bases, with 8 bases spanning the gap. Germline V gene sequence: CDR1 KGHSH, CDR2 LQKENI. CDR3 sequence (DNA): TGTGCCAGCTCACCACTGGGGGGAAACACCGGGGAGCTGTTTTTT. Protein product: CASSPLGGNTGELFF.

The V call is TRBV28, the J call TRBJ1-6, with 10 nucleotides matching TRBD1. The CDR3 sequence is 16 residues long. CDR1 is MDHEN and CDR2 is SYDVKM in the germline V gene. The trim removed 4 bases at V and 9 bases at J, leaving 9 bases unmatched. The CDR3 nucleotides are TGTGCCAGCAGTTCTCCTGACAGGGGGCATCTTTCACCCCTCCACTTT. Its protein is CASSSPDRGHLSPLHF.

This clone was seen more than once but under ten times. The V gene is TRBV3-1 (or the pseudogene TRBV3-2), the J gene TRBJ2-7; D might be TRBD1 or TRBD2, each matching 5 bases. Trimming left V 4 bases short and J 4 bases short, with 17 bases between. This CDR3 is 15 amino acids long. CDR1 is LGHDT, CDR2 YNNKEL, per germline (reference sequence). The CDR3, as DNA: TGTGCCAGCAGCCGACCTAAGGGACGCCAATACGAGCAGTACTTC. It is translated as CASSRPKGRQYEQYF.

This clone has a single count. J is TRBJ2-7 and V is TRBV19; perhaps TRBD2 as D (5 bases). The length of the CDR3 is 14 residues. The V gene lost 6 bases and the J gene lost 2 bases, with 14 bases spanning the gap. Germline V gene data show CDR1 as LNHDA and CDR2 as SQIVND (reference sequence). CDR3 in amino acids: CASSTGMGPYEQYF. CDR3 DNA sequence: TGTGCCAGTAGCACGGGGATGGGTCCCTACGAGCAGTACTTC.

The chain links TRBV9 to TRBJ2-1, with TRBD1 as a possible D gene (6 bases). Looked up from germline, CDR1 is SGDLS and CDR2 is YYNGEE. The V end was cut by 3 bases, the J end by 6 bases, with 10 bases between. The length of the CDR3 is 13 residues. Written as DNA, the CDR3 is TGTGCCAGCAGCGCCGGACAGACCAATGAGCAGTTCTTC. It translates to CASSAGQTNEQFF.

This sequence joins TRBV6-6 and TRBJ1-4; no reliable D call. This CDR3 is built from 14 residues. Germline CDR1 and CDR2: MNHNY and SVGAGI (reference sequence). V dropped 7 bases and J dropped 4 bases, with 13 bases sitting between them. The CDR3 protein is CASTDPPLNEKLFF. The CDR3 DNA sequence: TGTGCCAGCACCGATCCCCCGCTTAATGAAAAACTGTTTTTT.

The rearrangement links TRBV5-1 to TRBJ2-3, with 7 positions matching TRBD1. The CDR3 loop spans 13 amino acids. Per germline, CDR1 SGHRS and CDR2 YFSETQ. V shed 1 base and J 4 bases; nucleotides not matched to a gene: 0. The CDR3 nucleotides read TGCGCCAGCAGCTTGCAGGGGGCAGATACGCAGTATTTT. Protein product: CASSLQGADTQYF.

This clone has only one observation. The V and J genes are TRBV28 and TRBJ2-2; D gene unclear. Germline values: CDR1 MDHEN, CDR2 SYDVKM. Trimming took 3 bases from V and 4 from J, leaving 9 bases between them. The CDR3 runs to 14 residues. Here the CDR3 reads CASSLPQLTGELFF. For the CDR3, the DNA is TGTGCCAGCAGTTTGCCACAGCTCACCGGGGAGCTGTTTTTT.

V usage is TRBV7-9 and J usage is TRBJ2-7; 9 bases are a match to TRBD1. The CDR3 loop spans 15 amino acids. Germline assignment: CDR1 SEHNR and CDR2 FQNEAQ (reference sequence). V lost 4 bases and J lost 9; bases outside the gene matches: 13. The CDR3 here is CASSSHGTVGQGQYF. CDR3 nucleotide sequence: TGTGCCAGCAGCTCACACGGGACGGTGGGACAGGGGCAGTACTTC.

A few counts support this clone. CDR3 residues: CASMRARGANVLTF. DNA for the CDR3: TGTGCCAGCATGAGGGCGAGGGGGGCCAACGTCCTGACTTTC. V and J are TRBV6-5 and TRBJ2-6; D may be TRBD2 (5 bases). Per the germline V gene, CDR1 is MNHEY and CDR2 is SVGAGI. V lost 7 bases to trimming and J lost 4 bases, with 11 bases between them. The CDR3 spans 14 residues.

The CDR3 loop is CASSPTGAQNQPQHF. The DNA of the CDR3 is TGTGCCAGCAGCCCCACTGGGGCACAGAATCAGCCCCAGCATTTT. V and J are TRBV7-6 and TRBJ1-5, with D possibly TRBD1 on 5 matching bases. Germline CDR1 reads SGHVS; CDR2 reads FNYEAQ. The CDR3 covers 15 residues. Trimming stripped 5 bases from V and 4 bases from J, with 15 bases between. Full variable domain (outside the CDR3, taken from reference TRBV7-6 and TRBJ1-5): GAGVSQSPRYKVTKRGQDVALRCDPISGHVSLYWYRQALGQGPEFLTYFNYEAQQDKSGLPNDRFSAERPEGSISTLTIQRTEQRDSAMYRCASSPTGAQNQPQHFGDGTRLSIL.

As DNA, the CDR3 is TGCGCCAGCAGCTTTTCGACCGAGAGCTCCTACGAGCAGTACTTC. Translating it yields CASSFSTESSYEQYF. The rearrangement links TRBV5-1 to TRBJ2-7; D is ambiguous. Germline CDR1 SGHRS, CDR2 YFSETQ. The V end lost 2 bases, the J end lost 0 bases, and 12 bases lay between the germline ends. The CDR3 has 15 amino acids.

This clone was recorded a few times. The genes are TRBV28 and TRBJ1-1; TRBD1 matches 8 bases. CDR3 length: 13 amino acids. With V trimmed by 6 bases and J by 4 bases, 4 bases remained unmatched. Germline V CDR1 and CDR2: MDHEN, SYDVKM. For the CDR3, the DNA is TGTGCCAGCAGGGGAACAGGGGGCACTGAAGCTTTCTTT. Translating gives CASRGTGGTEAFF. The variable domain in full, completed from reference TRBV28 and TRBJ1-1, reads DVKVTQSSRYLVKRTGEKVFLECVQDMDHENMFWYRQDPGLGLRLIYFSYDVKMKEKGDIPEGYSVSREKKERFSLILESASTNQTSMYLCASRGTGGTEAFFGQGTRLTVV.

In DNA form, the CDR3 reads TGTGCCAGCAGTTTACGACAGGGGGCCACTGAAGCTTTCTTT. Protein product: CASSLRQGATEAFF. This chain uses TRBV6-5 with TRBJ1-1; the match to TRBD1 covers 10 bases. The junction had 3 bases not matched to a gene; V was cut back by 4 bases and J by 4 bases. CDR3 length: 14 residues. The germline V gene has CDR1 MNHEY and CDR2 SVGAGI.

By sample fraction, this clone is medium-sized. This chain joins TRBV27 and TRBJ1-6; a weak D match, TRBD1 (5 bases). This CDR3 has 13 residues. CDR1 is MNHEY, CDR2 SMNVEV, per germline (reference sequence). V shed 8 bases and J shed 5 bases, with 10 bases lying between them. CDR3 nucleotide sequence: TGTGCCAGCGGGACGGGGGATAATTCACCCCTCCACTTT. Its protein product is CASGTGDNSPLHF.